The clone carrying this T cell receptor (beta chain) was detected once. The data derive from a study of shared clonotypes between healthy human individuals. The wider study: The donor group consisted of a couple of women and a few men, aged 18 to 49.

This CDR3 is 12 amino acids long. V was trimmed by 10 bases and J by 4 bases, leaving 10 bases between them. The germline V gene has CDR1 MNHNS and CDR2 SASEGT. Investigators spread the genomic DNA of each subset evenly over several immunoSEQ plates. In the original processing: ImmunoSEQ junction-only sequences lacked quality scores, so their filtering differed. Only in-frame clones appear in the TCRdb table, and some are missing; sequencing was by immunoSEQ multiplex PCR. The V and J calls and the clone size are those of that table, but D and trimming were determined from the DNA. The profile shows about 300,000 clones, roughly 70% of them singletons.

The sample was memory CD4+ T cells sorted from blood. The subset here: CD45RA-negative fraction. The chain links TRBV6-1 to TRBJ2-2, with a weak D call TRBD2 (5 bases). The source is a man in his thirties or forties in good health. CDR3 amino acids: CATKEGTGELFF. CDR3 sequence (DNA): TGTGCCACCAAAGAGGGCACCGGGGAGCTGTTTTTT.